Presented here are 18 T cell receptor beta chains from one specimen sequenced in a study of blood T cell repertoires in COVID-19. Generated by immunoSEQ multiplex PCR, the TCRdb table keeps only in-frame clones and is missing some. The sample lists roughly 92,000 clones; 90% were seen once. Material for sequencing was peripheral blood. These receptors were collected from a woman aged 80 or over with active or convalescent COVID-19.

V gene TRBV28 combines with J gene TRBJ2-2; weak D call: TRBD2 (6 bases). Germline V lookup: CDR1 MDHEN, CDR2 SYDVKM. This CDR3 comprises 15 residues. V dropped 7 bases and J dropped 4 bases, with 16 bases sitting between them. CDR3 region: CASMSGGGVTGELFF. The DNA of the CDR3 is TGTGCCAGCATGAGTGGCGGAGGGGTCACCGGGGAGCTGTTTTTT.

The rearrangement links TRBV28 to TRBJ2-1; 13 bases are shared with TRBD2. Germline V gene lookup returns CDR1 MDHEN and CDR2 SYDVKM. After removal of 6 bases from V and 15 bases from J, the junction contained 17 bases not matched to a gene. The CDR3 extends over 16 amino acids. The DNA for the CDR3 is TGTGCCAGCAGCCAACTAGCGGGAGGGCCTAGGTATCCAAGGTTCTTC. Translating gives CASSQLAGGPRYPRFF. The full variable domain, its missing parts supplied by reference TRBV28 and TRBJ2-1, is DVKVTQSSRYLVKRTGEKVFLECVQDMDHENMFWYRQDPGLGLRLIYFSYDVKMKEKGDIPEGYSVSREKKERFSLILESASTNQTSMYLCASSQLAGGPRYPRFFGPGTRLTVL.

This clone was recorded a few times. The CDR3 sequence is CASAAPGGTEAFF. The CDR3 DNA reads as TGTGCCAGCGCGGCCCCAGGGGGCACTGAAGCTTTCTTT. The chain uses TRBV28 and TRBJ1-1; TRBD1 aligns across 7 bases. This CDR3 is built from 13 residues. V lost 8 bases and J lost 4; bases outside the gene matches: 7. Germline assignment: CDR1 MDHEN and CDR2 SYDVKM.

V and J are TRBV14 and TRBJ2-2, with TRBD1 as a possible D gene (5 bases). The CDR3 has 15 residues. Trimming took off 2 bases at V and 5 bases at J, with 12 bases between the two ends. Germline V gene data show CDR1 as SGHDN and CDR2 as FVKESK. Here the CDR3 reads CASSQTRAGTGELFF. Here the CDR3 DNA reads TGTGCCAGCAGCCAAACCCGAGCAGGGACCGGGGAGCTGTTTTTT. Based on the CDR3 plus reference TRBV14 and TRBJ2-2, the full variable domain is EAGVTQFPSHSVIEKGQTVTLRCDPISGHDNLYWYRRVMGKEIKFLLHFVKESKQDESGMPNNRFLAERTGGTYSTLKVQPAELEDSGVYFCASSQTRAGTGELFFGEGSRLTVL.

The J gene is TRBJ1-1, the V gene TRBV5-1; D is unresolved. The length of the CDR3 is 15 residues. Germline CDR1 reads SGHRS; CDR2 reads YFSETQ. The V end was cut by 0 bases, the J end by 0 bases, with 9 bases between. CDR3 in DNA: TGCGCCAGCAGCTTGGGGGCAGCCATGAACACTGAAGCTTTCTTT. Amino acid sequence: CASSLGAAMNTEAFF.

The chain carries TRBV3-1 (or the pseudogene TRBV3-2) and TRBJ2-1; the D gene is possibly TRBD2 (6 bases). In germline, CDR1 is LGHDT, CDR2 YNNKEL (reference sequence). The CDR3 extends over 16 amino acids. The V end lost 4 bases, the J end lost 0 bases, and 13 bases lay between the germline ends. CDR3 sequence reads: CASSPRSGPSYNEQFF. The DNA for the CDR3 is TGTGCCAGCAGCCCGCGTAGCGGCCCCTCCTACAATGAGCAGTTCTTC.

V gene TRBV4-1 combines with J gene TRBJ2-1; D possibly corresponds to TRBD2 (5 bases). The CDR3 is 15 residues long. Trimming pared 0 bases from V and 2 bases from J, leaving 8 bases between. Per the germline V gene, CDR1 is MGHRA and CDR2 is YSYEKL. This CDR3 is CASSQDELAYNEQFF. CDR3 DNA: TGCGCCAGCAGCCAAGACGAACTAGCCTACAATGAGCAGTTCTTC.

This sequence joins TRBV18 and TRBJ2-3; 8 bases match TRBD2. Germline-derived CDR1 and CDR2 are KGHSH and LQKENI. J lost 4 bases, V lost 0 bases, and 9 bases had no gene match. The CDR3 consists of 17 residues. The CDR3 loop is CASSPPNSGSGADTQYF. The DNA of the CDR3 is TGTGCCAGCTCACCACCGAACAGCGGGAGTGGGGCAGATACGCAGTATTTT.

The V gene is TRBV6-2 or TRBV6-3, the J gene TRBJ2-5; tentative D call: TRBD2 (6 bases). V was clipped by 0 bases and J by 6 bases, with 17 bases between them. CDR3 length equals 16 residues. In germline, CDR1 is MNHEY, CDR2 SVGEGT. The chain's CDR3 is CASSYSFRERIKTQYF. The CDR3 region has the DNA TGTGCCAGCAGTTACTCCTTCCGGGAGAGGATAAAGACCCAGTACTTC.

The V gene is TRBV28, the J gene TRBJ1-2, with 8 bases matching TRBD1. From germline, CDR1 is MDHEN and CDR2 SYDVKM. The CDR3 spans 15 residues. The trim removed 7 bases at V and 4 bases at J, leaving 11 bases unmatched. CDR3 residues: CASNPGTGAFYGYTF. In DNA form, the CDR3 reads TGTGCCAGCAATCCCGGGACAGGAGCCTTCTATGGCTACACCTTC.

The CDR3 nucleotides are TGTGCCAGCAGCCAAGATAGGGGCGGGACCACAGATACGCAGTATTTT. It yields the protein CASSQDRGGTTDTQYF. J is TRBJ2-3 and V is TRBV4-2; D may be TRBD2 (6 bases). The CDR3 is 16 amino acids. CDR1 is LGHNA, CDR2 YNFKEQ, per germline. Trimming pared 0 bases from V and 2 bases from J, leaving 12 bases between.

The CDR3 loop is CASSYSTTPENTEAFF. The CDR3 region has the DNA TGTGCCAGCAGTTACTCGACGACTCCAGAGAACACTGAAGCTTTCTTT. The chain uses TRBV6-2 or TRBV6-3 and TRBJ1-1; D remains ambiguous. From germline, CDR1 is MNHEY and CDR2 SVGEGT. The CDR3 length is 16 residues. Trimming shortened V by 0 bases and J by 1 base, and 12 bases separated the two germline ends.

The J gene is TRBJ2-5, the V gene TRBV2; TRBD1 matches at 9 bases. The CDR3 length is 16 residues. After removal of 3 bases from V and 5 bases from J, the junction contained 10 bases not matched to a gene. In germline, CDR1 is SNHLY, CDR2 FYNNEI. The CDR3 DNA reads as TGTGCCAGCAGTGATCCCGGACAGGGGCGAGGGGAGACCCAGTACTTC. Translated, it gives CASSDPGQGRGETQYF. Full variable domain (missing parts from reference TRBV2 and TRBJ2-5): EPEVTQTPSHQVTQMGQEVILRCVPISNHLYFYWYRQILGQKVEFLVSFYNNEISEKSEIFDDQFSVERPDGSNFTLKIRSTKLEDSAMYFCASSDPGQGRGETQYFGPGTRLLVL.

This chain uses TRBV7-9 with TRBJ1-3; unclear D gene. The germline V gene encodes CDR1 SEHNR and CDR2 FQNEAQ (reference sequence). The CDR3 covers 19 residues. Between the trimmed V and J ends, which lost 3 bases and 0 bases, there was a span of 21 bases. The CDR3 is CASSFMRARGISSGNTIYF. Written as DNA, the CDR3 is TGTGCCAGCAGCTTCATGCGCGCTAGAGGGATCTCCTCTGGAAACACCATATATTTT.

The V call is TRBV10-3, the J call TRBJ2-1; TRBD2 might be the D (6 bases). Germline CDR1 is ENHRY and CDR2 is SYGVKD. The V and J ends lost 2 bases and 3 bases respectively, with 17 bases between them. CDR3 length: 17 residues. CDR3 bases: TGTGCCATCAGTGAGAGGGCTGCGGGGTCGAGCTACAATGAGCAGTTCTTC. This codes for CAISERAAGSSYNEQFF.

This chain joins TRBV28 and TRBJ1-3; the D is unclear. The V gene lost 3 bases and the J gene lost 0 bases, with 12 bases spanning the gap. CDR3 size: 16 residues. Germline V gene lookup returns CDR1 MDHEN and CDR2 SYDVKM. For the CDR3, the DNA is TGTGCCAGCAGTTTCTCCCCACTATCCTCTGGAAACACCATATATTTT. It translates to CASSFSPLSSGNTIYF.

The rearrangement links TRBV9 to TRBJ2-7; 13 bases agree with TRBD2. Trimming removed 6 bases from V and 7 bases from J; junction bases left unmatched: 7. The germline CDR1 and CDR2 sequences are SGDLS and YYNGEE. CDR3 size: 14 residues. The CDR3 coding sequence is TGTGCCAGCACCCCAACGGGACTAGCGGGAGAGCAGTACTTC. Translation: CASTPTGLAGEQYF.

The gene calls are TRBV28 and TRBJ2-1; D gene uncertain. Trimming stripped 2 bases from V and 9 bases from J, with 11 bases between. The germline CDR1 and CDR2 sequences are MDHEN and SYDVKM. CDR3 length: 13 amino acids. Here the CDR3 reads CASSLNPPGEQFF. The CDR3 nucleotides are TGTGCCAGCAGTTTAAACCCACCAGGTGAGCAGTTCTTC.